The T cell receptor (beta chain) described here comes from a study of shared clonotypes between healthy human individuals (dated by TCRdb to about 2020). Concerning the study at large: A few men and a couple of women, aged 18 to 49 years, made up the cohort. To estimate repertoire size and how much clonotype sharing occurs between individuals, the study deeply sequenced the blood TCR repertoires of about five healthy adults. For each donor, CD4 naive and CD4 memory were each given three plates, CD8 naive was given two plates, and CD8 memory was given one plate. Different laboratories and diverse techniques were used to prepare libraries and sequence TCR repertoires, to increase sequencing depth and limit assay-specific biases. Between about 0.94 and 8.9 billion PBMCs per donor were obtained by leukapheresis. The full study reports these points: About 5% of naive CD4, around 4% of naive CD8, approximately 2% of memory CD4, and around 0.42% of memory CD8 clonotypes were shared across four donors. Even with the large sequencing depth, rarefaction of the sorted-subset datasets indicated that sequencing was incomplete. The genetic and exposure-history diversity represented was limited by the small number of donors. Naive subsets generally had larger estimated clonotype richness than memory subsets. Compared with non-shared clonotypes, clonotypes shared by all four sorted-subset donors had higher generation probabilities. Sampling was limited to blood, and TCR repertoires in tissue likely differ from TCR repertoires in blood. Pairwise subsampling indicated that sequencing depth was expected to affect the degree of clonotype sharing among donors.

Using the deep immunoSEQ assay, multiplex PCR amplified TCR CDR3 regions from genomic DNA. Extracted genomic DNA from each cell subset was distributed evenly across all wells of several immunoSEQ 96-well plates, and each plate was treated as a replicate. For sorted subsets, approximately 200 ng of genomic DNA, equivalent to roughly 30,000 T cell genomes, went into each replicate PCR. The purified libraries were quantified using a Qubit 3.0 fluorometer, sized with a Bioanalyzer 2100, and then quantified again using the KAPA Library Quantification kit. Every immunoSEQ 96-well plate was sequenced on a separate single-read 150-cycle Illumina NextSeq 550 flow cell. Under the source paper's analysis protocol: The immunoSEQ output contained only junctional sequences without quality scores, so filtering could not match that applied to full-length reads. Sequences were annotated with PyIR, a Python wrapper for IgBLAST v1.9, using IMGT germline references to assign V/J genes and CDR3. Any read was removed if the V/J assignment was weak (E-value above 1e-6), the CDR3 was missing, or the read contained stop codons, out-of-frame junctions, or ambiguous translated residues. V3J clonotypes were defined as sequences sharing an identical inferred V gene, J gene, and CDR3 amino acid sequence. Percentage overlap between repertoires was calculated by dividing the number of shared unique clonotypes by the size of the smaller repertoire. Three approaches were used to assess repertoire richness: RTK rarefaction, the Chao1 estimator, and Recon v2.1 estimates of unobserved clonotypes. Generation probabilities for all TCRbeta clonotypes obtained by the gDNA method from a few donors were computed using OLGA. In TCRdb, the immuneACCESS table is reduced to in-frame sequences with V and J assigned. These tables do not hold every clone; where another copy was compared, an unresolved V gene accounts for under half, and the others remain unexplained. The V and J calls and the clone size are those of that table, but D and trimming were determined from the DNA. Present in this sample are around 200,000 clones, approximately 60% of which were seen just once. The top ten clones comprise more than 9% of the sample.

Donors were healthy HIV-negative adults with no recently reported acute infections or vaccinations. All donors were Caucasian adults living in Nashville, Tennessee, USA. CD4+ T cells were enriched by magnetic negative selection, after which naive cells were positively selected on CD45RA and the negative fraction was taken as the memory subset. After blood collection by leukapheresis, PBMCs were isolated using Ficoll-Histopaque density gradient centrifugation and then cryopreserved in the vapor phase of liquid nitrogen. Analytical flow cytometry was used to check the purity and quantity of every magnetically sorted T cell population. Genomic DNA was isolated from each sorted fraction and quantified by UV absorbance on a Nanodrop 2000c. Between the V and J ends, shortened by 5 bases and 4 bases respectively, the junction contains 11 bases. CDR1 and CDR2 are read off the germline V gene (reference sequence) as MNHNY and SVGAGI. The CDR3 numbers 13 residues from cysteine through phenylalanine. The retained sequence is limited to the CDR3, 39 bases, with the frame set at the first base.

A note on this clone: Its antigen is still unknown. It has no much larger one-base neighbor in the sample; base qualities were not kept.

Sequences were obtained from memory CD4+ T cells sorted from blood. This sample's cell subset or site label indicates: CD45RA-negative fraction. The TCR comes from a man aged 30-40 years in good health. The chain employs TRBV6-6 and TRBJ1-1, with no confidently assigned D gene. The DNA sequence is as follows: TGTGCCAGCAGTCCGCCGGAGGGCACTGAAGCTTTCTTT. This sequence encodes CASSPPEGTEAFF.